These 6 T cell receptor beta chains came from one sample sequenced in a study of Ad26.COV2.S vaccination and SARS-CoV-2 variants. The assay was immunoSEQ multiplex PCR, and TCRdb's table has in-frame clones only and misses some. Of over 400,000 clones listed, roughly 89% are singletons. Specified treatment: some 20 received Ad26.COV2.S at low or high dose, single or two shots; about five received placebo; per-sample allocation not given. Day 63 after the first injection of vaccine or placebo was the sampling time. This sample comprised peripheral blood, obtained in a trial of Ad26.COV2.S vaccine versus placebo. The receptors originated from a person between 18 and 65 years old who received the Ad26.COV2.S COVID-19 vaccine or a placebo.

This chain joins TRBV19 and TRBJ2-1, with TRBD1 matching 11 bases. The CDR3 is 13 residues long. V shed 5 bases and J 13 bases; nucleotides not matched to a gene: 7. Germline-derived CDR1 and CDR2 are LNHDA and SQIVND (reference sequence). CDR3 in DNA: TGTGCCAGTAGTGTCGGGGGACAGGGGGTTCAGTTCTTC. Translation: CASSVGGQGVQFF.

V usage is TRBV20-1 and J usage is TRBJ1-2; D is perhaps TRBD1 (5 bases). Germline V CDR1 and CDR2: DFQATT, SNEGSKA (reference sequence). Trimming pared 6 bases from V and 6 bases from J, leaving 17 bases between. The CDR3 length is 13 residues. CDR3 DNA sequence: TGCAGTGCAAGTCGCGGGGGTTGGGATGGCTACACCTTC. Protein product: CSASRGGWDGYTF.

The genes are TRBV10-2 and TRBJ2-5, with D unclear. The germline V gene encodes CDR1 WSHSY and CDR2 SAAADI. V was shortened by 5 bases and J by 2 bases, with 3 bases between the two germline ends. The CDR3 covers 11 residues. DNA of the CDR3: TGCGCCAGCAGTCCGCAAGAGACCCAGTACTTC. Residues: CASSPQETQYF.

This chain uses TRBV27 with TRBJ2-5; D is uncertain. The germline V and J ends were trimmed by 3 bases and 0 bases, with 8 bases remaining between them. The CDR3 is 14 amino acids. Germline CDR1 MNHEY, CDR2 SMNVEV (reference sequence). In DNA, the CDR3 is TGTGCCAGCAGTTTGATTGGGTACCAAGAGACCCAGTACTTC. Protein product: CASSLIGYQETQYF.

The J gene is TRBJ2-7, the V gene TRBV3-1 (or the pseudogene TRBV3-2); no definite D call. The CDR3 runs to 14 residues. V was pared by 0 bases and J by 3 bases, with 9 bases between. CDR1 is LGHDT and CDR2 is YNNKEL in the germline V gene (reference sequence). DNA of the CDR3: TGTGCCAGCAGCCAAGAATTTGGCTTCTACGAGCAGTACGTC. Translating it yields CASSQEFGFYEQYV.

DNA for the CDR3: TGTGCCAGCAGTTATGGGGGCGAGTTAAACACCATATATTTT. Translation gives CASSYGGELNTIYF. The rearrangement uses TRBV6-5 and TRBJ1-3; tentatively, D is TRBD1 (6 bases). Trimming cost V 3 bases and J 6 bases, with 12 bases left between them. The germline V gene has CDR1 MNHEY and CDR2 SVGAGI. The CDR3 is made up of 14 amino acids.